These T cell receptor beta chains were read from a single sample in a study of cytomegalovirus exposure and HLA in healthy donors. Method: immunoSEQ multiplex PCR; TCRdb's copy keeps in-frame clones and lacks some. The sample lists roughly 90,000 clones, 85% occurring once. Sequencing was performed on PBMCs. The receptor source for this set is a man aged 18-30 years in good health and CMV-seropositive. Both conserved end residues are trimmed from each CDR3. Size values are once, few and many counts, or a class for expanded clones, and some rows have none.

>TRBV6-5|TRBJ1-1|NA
ASSAKGTGDTEAF
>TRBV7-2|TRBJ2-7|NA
ASSLGLIAGASYEQY
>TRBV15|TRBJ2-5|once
ATRDGGLREETQY
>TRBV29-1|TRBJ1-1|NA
SAEWTDDTEAF
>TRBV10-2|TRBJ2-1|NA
ASSDPASSYNEQF
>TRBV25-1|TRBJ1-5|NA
ATQKTGSNQPQH
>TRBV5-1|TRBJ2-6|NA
ASKAGTSGANVLT
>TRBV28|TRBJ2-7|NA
ASSIPTSGSSYEQY
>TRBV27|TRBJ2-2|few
ASSSRGPGELF
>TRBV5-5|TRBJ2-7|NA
ASSLNTGLAGEQY
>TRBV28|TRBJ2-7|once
ASSLVVQSSYEQY
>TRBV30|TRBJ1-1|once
AWSVSEGTEAF
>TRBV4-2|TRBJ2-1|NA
ASSRGTSGRPNEQF
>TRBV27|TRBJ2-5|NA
ASSLTGSGAPGETQY
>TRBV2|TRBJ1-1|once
ASGQGGSHTEAF
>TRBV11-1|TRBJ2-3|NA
ASSLEPSRSTDTQY
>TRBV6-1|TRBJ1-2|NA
ASSVRGEGNYGYT
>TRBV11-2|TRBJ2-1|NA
ASSLELAEGLDEQF
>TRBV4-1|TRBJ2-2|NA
ASSQAGTNTGELF
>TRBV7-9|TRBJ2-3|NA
ASSLGRTGVDTQY
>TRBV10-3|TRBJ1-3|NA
AINRDRGHGNTIY
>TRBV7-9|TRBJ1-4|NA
ASSIRTGSNEKLF
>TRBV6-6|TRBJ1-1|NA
ASNIQGKGEAF
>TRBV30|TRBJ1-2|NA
AWSQRYGYT
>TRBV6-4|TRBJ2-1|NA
ASSDSGGGPDEQF
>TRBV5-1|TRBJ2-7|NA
ASSLGGTGMYEQY
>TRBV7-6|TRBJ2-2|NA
ASSLEQGLAGYTGELF
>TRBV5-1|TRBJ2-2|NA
ASSLARAGASTGELF
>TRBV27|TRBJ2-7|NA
ASSFGGPSYEQY
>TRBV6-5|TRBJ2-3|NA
ASRSLAGDTDTQY
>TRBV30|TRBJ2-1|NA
AWSEGRGDYNEQF
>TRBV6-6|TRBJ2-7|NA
ASSLAGTSFYEQY
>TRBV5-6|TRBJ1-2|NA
ASSLVQGKTYGYT
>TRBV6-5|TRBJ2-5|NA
ASRERQGSGTQY
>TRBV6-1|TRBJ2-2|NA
ASSGKGTSGNTGELF
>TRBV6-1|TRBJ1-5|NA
ASSGLHFGPGQPQH
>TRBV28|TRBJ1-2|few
ASSQQGYGYT
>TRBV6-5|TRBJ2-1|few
ASSSGTSGRKEQF
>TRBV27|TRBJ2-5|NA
ASKRSGRGETQY
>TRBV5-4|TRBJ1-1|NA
ASSLGGQGNTEAF
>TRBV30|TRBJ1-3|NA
AWAVTAGNTIY
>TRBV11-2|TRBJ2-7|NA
ASSLISNEQY
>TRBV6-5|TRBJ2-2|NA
ASRPTGVRTGELF
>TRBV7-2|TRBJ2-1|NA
ASSVPSQEQF
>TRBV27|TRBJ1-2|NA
ASSSTGDGYT